This record covers a single TCR beta chain. The target antigen is unknown. The sample comes from a study of cytomegalovirus exposure and HLA in healthy donors. Broader study findings: Most subjects' HLA-A and HLA-B alleles were reportedly predicted from TCR beta sequences. Presence/absence analyses took donor sequencing depth as roughly uniform.

Both 60 Vbeta primers and 13 Jbeta primers went into the PCR. Generated by immunoSEQ multiplex PCR, the TCRdb table keeps only in-frame clones and is missing some. The sample records hundreds of thousands of clones, 70% to 80% being singletons. Trimming took 6 bases from V and 3 from J, leaving 20 bases between them. Germline V gene sequence: CDR1 LNHDA, CDR2 SQIVND (reference sequence). CDR3 length equals 16 residues. The sample comprised PBMCs. The chain recombines TRBV19 with TRBJ1-1, with TRBD1 as a possible D gene (6 bases). The sequence came from a male donor in good health and CMV-seronegative. Here the CDR3 DNA reads TGTGCCAGTAGCCTCGACGGGGGGCGGACATACACTGAAGCTTTCTTT. This gives the protein CASSLDGGRTYTEAFF.